This T cell receptor (beta chain) was sequenced during a study of CD8+ T cells in alopecia areata. The CDR3 runs to 17 residues. The V and J ends lost 0 bases and 5 bases, in that order; junction bases with no gene match: 10. Germline V gives CDR1 LGHNA, CDR2 YSLEER. Whole-study results and caveats: Alopecia totalis/universalis scalp especially showed more expanded CD8+ clones than normal scalp.

About this clone: Its antigen remains unidentified.

Peripheral blood samples and lesional scalp punch biopsies were obtained from alopecia areata patients. The researchers isolated CD4+ and CD8+ T cells from PBMCs by sorting. Following extraction, RNA underwent reverse transcription to cDNA, which served as the sequencing template. Sequencing was performed with immunoSEQ multiplex PCR; in TCRdb, only in-frame clones are kept and a portion is missing. The sample includes 65,000 to 70,000 clones, roughly three fifths of them seen just once. The chain joins TRBV4-3 to TRBJ2-7, with 10 bases fitting TRBD2. Sequences were derived from CD8+ T cells sorted from blood, sampled at week 0. The clonotype originates from a human donor with alopecia areata. DNA for the CDR3: TGCGCCAGCAGCCAAGATCCGGCTAGCGGGAGTCCAAACGAGCAGTACTTC. Translated: CASSQDPASGSPNEQYF.